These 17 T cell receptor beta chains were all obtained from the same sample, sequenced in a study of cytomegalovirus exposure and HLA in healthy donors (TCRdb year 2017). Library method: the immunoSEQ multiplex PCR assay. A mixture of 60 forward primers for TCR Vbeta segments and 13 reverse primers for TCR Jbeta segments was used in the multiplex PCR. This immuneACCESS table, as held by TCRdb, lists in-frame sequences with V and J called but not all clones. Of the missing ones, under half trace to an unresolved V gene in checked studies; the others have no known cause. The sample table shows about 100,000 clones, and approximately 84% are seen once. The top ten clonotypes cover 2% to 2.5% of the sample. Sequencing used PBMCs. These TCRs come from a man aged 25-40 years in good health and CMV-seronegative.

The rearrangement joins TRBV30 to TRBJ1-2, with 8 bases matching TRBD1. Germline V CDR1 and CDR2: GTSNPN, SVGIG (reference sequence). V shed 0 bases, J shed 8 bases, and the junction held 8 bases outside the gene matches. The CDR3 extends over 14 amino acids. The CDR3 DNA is TGTGCCTGGAGTGTACTGCAGGGGGCCGGGGGCTACACCTTC. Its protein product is CAWSVLQGAGGYTF.

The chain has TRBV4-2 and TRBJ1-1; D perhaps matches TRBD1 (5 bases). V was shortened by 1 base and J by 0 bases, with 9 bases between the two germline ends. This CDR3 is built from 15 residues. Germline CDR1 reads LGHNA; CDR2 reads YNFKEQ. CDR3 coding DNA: TGTGCCAGCAGCCAAGCCCGGGGGATGAACACTGAAGCTTTCTTT. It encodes CASSQARGMNTEAFF.

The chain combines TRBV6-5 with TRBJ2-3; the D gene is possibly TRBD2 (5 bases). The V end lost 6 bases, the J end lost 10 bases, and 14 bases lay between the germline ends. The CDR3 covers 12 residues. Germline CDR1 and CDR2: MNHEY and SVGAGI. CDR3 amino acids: CASRGASLSQYF. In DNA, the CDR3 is TGTGCCAGCAGGGGAGCCAGTTTGTCGCAGTATTTT.

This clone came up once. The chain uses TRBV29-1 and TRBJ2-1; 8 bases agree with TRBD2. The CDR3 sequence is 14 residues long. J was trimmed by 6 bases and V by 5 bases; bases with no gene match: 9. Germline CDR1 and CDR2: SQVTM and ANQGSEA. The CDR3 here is CSVLSGGGSNEQFF. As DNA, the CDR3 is TGCAGCGTTCTCTCCGGGGGGGGATCCAATGAGCAGTTCTTC.

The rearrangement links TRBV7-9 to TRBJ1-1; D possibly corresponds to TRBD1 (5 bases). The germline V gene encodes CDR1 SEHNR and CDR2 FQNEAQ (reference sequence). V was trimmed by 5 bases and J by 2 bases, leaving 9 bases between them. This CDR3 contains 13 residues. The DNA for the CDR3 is TGTGCCAGCAGCGGTCAGGGTAACACTGAAGCTTTCTTT. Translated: CASSGQGNTEAFF.

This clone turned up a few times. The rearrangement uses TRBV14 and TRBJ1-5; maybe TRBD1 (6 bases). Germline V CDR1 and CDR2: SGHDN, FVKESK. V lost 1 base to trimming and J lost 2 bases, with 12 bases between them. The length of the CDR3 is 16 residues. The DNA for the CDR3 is TGTGCCAGCAGCCAAGGTGGAACAGGGCGCAATCAGCCCCAGCATTTT. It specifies CASSQGGTGRNQPQHF.

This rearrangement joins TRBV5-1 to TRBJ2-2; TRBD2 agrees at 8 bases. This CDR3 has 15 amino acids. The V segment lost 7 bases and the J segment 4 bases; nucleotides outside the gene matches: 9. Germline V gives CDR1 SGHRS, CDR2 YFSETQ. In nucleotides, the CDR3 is TGCGCCAGCCAATACTCGGGGGGGACCACCGGGGAGCTGTTTTTT. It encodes CASQYSGGTTGELFF. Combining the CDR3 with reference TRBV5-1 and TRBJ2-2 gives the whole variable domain KAGVTQTPRYLIKTRGQQVTLSCSPISGHRSVSWYQQTPGQGLQFLFEYFSETQRNKGNFPGRFSGRQFSNSRSEMNVSTLELGDSALYLCASQYSGGTTGELFFGEGSRLTVL.

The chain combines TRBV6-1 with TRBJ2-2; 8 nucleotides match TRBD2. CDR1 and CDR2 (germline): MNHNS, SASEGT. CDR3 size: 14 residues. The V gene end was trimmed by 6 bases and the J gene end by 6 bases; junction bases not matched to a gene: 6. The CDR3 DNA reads TGTGCCAGCAGGTTGACTAGCGCACCCGGGGAGCTGTTTTTT. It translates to CASRLTSAPGELFF.

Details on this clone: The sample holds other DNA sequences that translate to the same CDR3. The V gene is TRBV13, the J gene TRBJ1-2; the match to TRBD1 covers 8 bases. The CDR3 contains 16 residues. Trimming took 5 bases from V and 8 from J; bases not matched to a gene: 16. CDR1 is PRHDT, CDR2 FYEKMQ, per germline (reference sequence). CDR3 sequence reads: CASSELTGAAGGGYTF. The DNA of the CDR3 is TGTGCCAGCAGCGAGCTGACAGGGGCGGCCGGGGGGGGCTACACCTTC.

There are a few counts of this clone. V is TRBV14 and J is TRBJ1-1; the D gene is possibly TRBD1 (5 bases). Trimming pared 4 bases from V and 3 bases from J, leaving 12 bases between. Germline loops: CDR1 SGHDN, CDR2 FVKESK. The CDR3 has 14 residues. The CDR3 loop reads CASSPIWGDTEAFF. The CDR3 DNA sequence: TGTGCCAGCAGCCCCATCTGGGGGGACACTGAAGCTTTCTTT. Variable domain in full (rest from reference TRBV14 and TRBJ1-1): EAGVTQFPSHSVIEKGQTVTLRCDPISGHDNLYWYRRVMGKEIKFLLHFVKESKQDESGMPNNRFLAERTGGTYSTLKVQPAELEDSGVYFCASSPIWGDTEAFFGQGTRLTVV.

As DNA, the CDR3 is TGTGCCAGCAGTTTTAACCAGGGGCGACAGCCCCAGCATTTT. Encoded protein: CASSFNQGRQPQHF. The V call is TRBV28, the J call TRBJ1-5, with a possible D match to TRBD1 (6 bases). CDR3 size: 14 residues. CDR1 MDHEN and CDR2 SYDVKM come from the germline V gene. Trimming stripped 3 bases from V and 7 bases from J, with 13 bases between. The full variable domain, its missing parts supplied by reference TRBV28 and TRBJ1-5, is DVKVTQSSRYLVKRTGEKVFLECVQDMDHENMFWYRQDPGLGLRLIYFSYDVKMKEKGDIPEGYSVSREKKERFSLILESASTNQTSMYLCASSFNQGRQPQHFGDGTRLSIL.

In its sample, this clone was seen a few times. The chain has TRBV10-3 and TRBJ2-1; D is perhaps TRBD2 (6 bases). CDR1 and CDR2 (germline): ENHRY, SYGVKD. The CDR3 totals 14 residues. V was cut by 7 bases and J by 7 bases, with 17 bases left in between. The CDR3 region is CAITSGERENEQFF. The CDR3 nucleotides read TGTGCCATCACCTCGGGGGAGCGTGAGAATGAGCAGTTCTTC.

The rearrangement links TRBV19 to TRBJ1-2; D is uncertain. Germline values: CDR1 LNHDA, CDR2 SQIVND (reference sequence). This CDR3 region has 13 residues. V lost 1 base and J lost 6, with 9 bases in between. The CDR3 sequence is CASSIGPIDGYTF. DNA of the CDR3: TGTGCCAGTAGTATAGGGCCAATCGATGGCTACACCTTC.

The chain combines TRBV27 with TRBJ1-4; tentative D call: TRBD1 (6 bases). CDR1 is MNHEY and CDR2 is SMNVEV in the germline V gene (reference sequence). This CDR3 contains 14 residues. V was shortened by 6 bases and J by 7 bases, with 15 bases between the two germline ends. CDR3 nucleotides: TGTGCCAGCAGAAGGGGGGGGGCGGTTGAAAAACTGTTTTTT. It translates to CASRRGGAVEKLFF.

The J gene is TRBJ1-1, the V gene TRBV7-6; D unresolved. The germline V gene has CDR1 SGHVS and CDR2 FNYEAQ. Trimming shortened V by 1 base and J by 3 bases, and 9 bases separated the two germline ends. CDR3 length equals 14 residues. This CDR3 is CASSLEEIDTEAFF. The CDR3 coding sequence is TGTGCCAGCAGCTTAGAGGAGATAGACACTGAAGCTTTCTTT.

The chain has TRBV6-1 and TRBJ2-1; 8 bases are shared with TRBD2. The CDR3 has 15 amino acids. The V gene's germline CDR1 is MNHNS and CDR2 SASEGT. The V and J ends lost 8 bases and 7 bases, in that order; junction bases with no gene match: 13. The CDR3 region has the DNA TGTGCCAGCGTTGTGAGCGGGGGTGGTGGTAATGAGCAGTTCTTC. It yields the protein CASVVSGGGGNEQFF.

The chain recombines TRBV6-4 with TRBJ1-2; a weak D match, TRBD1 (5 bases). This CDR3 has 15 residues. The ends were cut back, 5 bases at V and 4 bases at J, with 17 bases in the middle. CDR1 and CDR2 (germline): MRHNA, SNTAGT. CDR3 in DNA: TGTGCCAGCAGTCTTGAGGCAGGGCTTGGCTATGGCTACACCTTC. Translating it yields CASSLEAGLGYGYTF.